The 28 T cell receptor beta chains reported below all come from one sample, sequenced in a study of graft-versus-host responses after intestinal transplantation. The repertoire was sequenced with immunoSEQ multiplex PCR; TCRdb's copy has only in-frame clones and lacks some. In the table there are more than 9,000 clones, around four fifths of which are singletons. Investigators treated the graft tissue so that it released intraepithelial and lamina propria lymphocytes. Here the sequenced sample was ileum tissue, taken 500 to 550 days after intestinal transplant. Receptor source: a human patient who received an intestinal transplant, so some T cells may come from the graft donor.

V and J are TRBV5-6 and TRBJ1-3; D is ambiguous. V was pared by 4 bases and J by 0 bases, with 11 bases between. CDR3 length equals 15 residues. Looked up from germline, CDR1 is SGHDT and CDR2 is YYEEEE. The CDR3 nucleotides read TGTGCCAGCAGCAGACACGTGAGCTCTGGAAACACCATATATTTT. As protein: CASSRHVSSGNTIYF. Variable domain in full (rest from reference TRBV5-6 and TRBJ1-3): DAGVTQSPTHLIKTRGQQVTLRCSPKSGHDTVSWYQQALGQGPQFIFQYYEEEERQRGNFPDRFSGHQFPNYSSELNVNALLLGDSALYLCASSRHVSSGNTIYFGEGSWLTVV.

This clone came up once. The chain couples TRBV10-1 to TRBJ2-3; 8 bases agree with TRBD1. Germline values: CDR1 WNHNN, CDR2 SYGVQD (reference sequence). V was pared by 2 bases and J by 2 bases, with 6 bases of the junction left unmatched. This CDR3 region has 16 residues. CDR3 coding DNA: TGCGCCAGCAGTGAGCGGACAGGGTCCCACACAGATACGCAGTATTTT. Translating gives CASSERTGSHTDTQYF.

The chain couples TRBV5-1 to TRBJ1-1; possible D gene TRBD1, 5 bases. With 0 bases removed from V and 0 bases from J, the gap between germline ends came to 9 bases. Germline CDR1 and CDR2: SGHRS and YFSETQ. The CDR3 has 15 residues. The CDR3 here is CASSLEGRMNTEAFF. The CDR3 DNA sequence: TGCGCCAGCAGCTTGGAGGGACGGATGAACACTGAAGCTTTCTTT.

This sequence joins TRBV19 and TRBJ1-5; TRBD1 might be the D (6 bases). CDR3 length equals 14 residues. V was shortened by 5 bases and J by 4 bases, with 12 bases between the two germline ends. CDR1 is LNHDA, CDR2 SQIVND, per germline (reference sequence). As DNA, the CDR3 is TGTGCCAGTAGTGAGAAGGACAGTAATCAGCCCCAGCATTTT. This gives the protein CASSEKDSNQPQHF.

This clone was recorded only once. CDR3 sequence reads: CASSWKARGRETQYF. For the CDR3, the DNA is TGCGCCAGCAGCTGGAAGGCGCGGGGGAGGGAGACCCAGTACTTC. The chain is built from TRBV5-1 and TRBJ2-5; 7 bases are a match to TRBD2. This CDR3 has 15 amino acids. CDR1 and CDR2 (germline): SGHRS, YFSETQ. Trimming removed 3 bases from V and 5 bases from J; junction bases left unmatched: 10.

This clone was counted once. The CDR3 spells CASSFQGVVSGSPSTDTQYF. The DNA of the CDR3 is TGTGCCAGCAGTTTCCAAGGGGTTGTTAGCGGGAGTCCCAGCACAGATACGCAGTATTTT. The genes are TRBV27 and TRBJ2-3; TRBD2 matches at 9 bases. V shed 3 bases and J 0 bases; nucleotides not matched to a gene: 16. Germline V gene sequence: CDR1 MNHEY, CDR2 SMNVEV (reference sequence). This CDR3 is 20 amino acids long.

V and J are TRBV30 and TRBJ1-4, with TRBD1 identical over 7 bases. The CDR3 loop spans 13 amino acids. The V gene end was trimmed by 7 bases and the J gene end by 7 bases; junction bases not matched to a gene: 9. The germline gives CDR1 GTSNPN, CDR2 SVGIG (reference sequence). CDR3 region: CASSRDRGEKLFF. Here the CDR3 DNA reads TGTGCCTCGTCTAGGGACAGAGGTGAAAAACTGTTTTTT.

Of note for this clone: The identical CDR3 is also encoded by other nucleotide sequences in the sample. This chain links TRBV7-2 with TRBJ2-5; D is unclear. Between the trimmed V and J ends, which lost 0 bases and 2 bases, there was a span of 4 bases. Germline V CDR1 and CDR2: SGHTA, FQGNSA. The CDR3 covers 13 residues. The chain's CDR3 is CASSLARQETQYF. Here the CDR3 DNA reads TGTGCCAGCAGCTTAGCACGTCAAGAGACCCAGTACTTC.

This clone occurred once. The V call is TRBV14, the J call TRBJ2-1; 10 bases match TRBD2. This CDR3 is 16 amino acids long. V trimming: 0 bases; J trimming: 3 bases; junction bases outside the gene matches: 2. Germline values: CDR1 SGHDN, CDR2 FVKESK. CDR3 amino acids: CASSQELAGIYNEQFF. Written as DNA, the CDR3 is TGTGCCAGCAGCCAAGAACTAGCGGGAATCTACAATGAGCAGTTCTTC.

The chain carries TRBV19 and TRBJ1-6, with D unclear. V was pared by 4 bases and J by 8 bases, with 12 bases between. The CDR3 runs to 14 residues. CDR1 LNHDA and CDR2 SQIVND come from the germline V gene (reference sequence). CDR3 bases: TGTGCCAGTAGTAGATCTCCCGGTGATTCACCCCTCCACTTT. It codes for CASSRSPGDSPLHF.

This clone showed up just once. J is TRBJ2-3 and V is TRBV10-2; 8 positions agree with TRBD2. The CDR3 has 13 residues. Germline values: CDR1 WSHSY, CDR2 SAAADI. Trimming took 8 bases from V and 1 from J; bases not matched to a gene: 2. CDR3 loop: CASETSGTDTQYF. Here the CDR3 DNA reads TGCGCCAGCGAGACTAGCGGCACAGATACGCAGTATTTT.

The chain is built from TRBV30 and TRBJ2-3, with D possibly TRBD1 on 6 matching bases. Trimming took 0 bases from V and 3 from J, leaving 16 bases between them. The CDR3 has 16 amino acids. CDR1 is GTSNPN and CDR2 is SVGIG in the germline V gene (reference sequence). The chain's CDR3 is CAWSVQTHRVTDTQYF. CDR3 nucleotides: TGTGCCTGGAGTGTACAAACTCACAGGGTAACAGATACGCAGTATTTT.

This rearrangement joins TRBV5-1 to TRBJ2-6; D call uncertain. The CDR3 spans 19 residues. Trimming took off 0 bases at V and 2 bases at J, with 18 bases between the two ends. Per germline, CDR1 SGHRS and CDR2 YFSETQ. CDR3 region: CASSLAGTGLAAGANVLTF. CDR3 sequence (DNA): TGCGCCAGCAGCTTGGCGGGTACCGGTTTGGCCGCTGGGGCCAACGTCCTGACTTTC.

This clone was seen once. V and J are TRBV18 and TRBJ1-2; the match to TRBD1 covers 7 bases. Germline trimming cut 3 bases from V and 2 bases from J; bases unmatched to any gene: 12. Germline lookup yields CDR1 KGHSH and CDR2 LQKENI. The CDR3 runs to 17 residues. CDR3: CASSPRPTTGLNYGYTF. CDR3 nucleotides: TGTGCCAGCTCACCTAGACCGACGACAGGGCTCAACTATGGCTACACCTTC.

V and J are TRBV6-5 and TRBJ2-7; D may be TRBD1 or TRBD2 (5 bases each). The germline CDR1 and CDR2 sequences are MNHEY and SVGAGI. CDR3 length: 13 amino acids. The V gene lost 5 bases and the J gene lost 3 bases, with 11 bases spanning the gap. This chain's CDR3 is CASSERDGYEQYF. In DNA form, the CDR3 reads TGTGCCAGCAGTGAACGGGACGGCTACGAGCAGTACTTC.

The CDR3 sequence: CASSLYKSNQPQHF. The DNA of the CDR3 is TGTGCCAGCAGTTTATACAAGAGCAATCAGCCCCAGCATTTT. The chain carries TRBV28 and TRBJ1-5; D remains unclear. In germline, CDR1 is MDHEN, CDR2 SYDVKM. This CDR3 region has 14 residues. Trimming shortened V by 1 base and J by 1 base, and 5 bases separated the two germline ends.

V usage is TRBV5-6 and J usage is TRBJ1-2, with D possibly being TRBD1 (6 bases). Germline V CDR1 and CDR2: SGHDT, YYEEEE. V was shortened by 2 bases and J by 2 bases, with 10 bases between the two germline ends. This CDR3 comprises 14 residues. The CDR3 spells CASSFRGPNYGYTF. The CDR3 nucleotides read TGTGCCAGCAGCTTCAGGGGCCCAAACTATGGCTACACCTTC.

The chain couples TRBV10-3 to TRBJ2-6, with D tentatively TRBD1 or TRBD2 (6 bases each). The CDR3 is 16 amino acids. The V and J ends lost 7 bases and 0 bases respectively, with 13 bases between them. Germline CDR1 reads ENHRY; CDR2 reads SYGVKD. CDR3 sequence: CAINRGPTSGANVLTF. CDR3 nucleotides: TGTGCCATCAACCGGGGGCCCACCTCTGGGGCCAACGTCCTGACTTTC.

The chain joins TRBV29-1 to TRBJ1-1; 11 positions agree with TRBD1. The CDR3 has 13 residues. Germline V CDR1 and CDR2: SQVTM, ANQGSEA. V was pared by 7 bases and J by 2 bases, with 3 bases of the junction left unmatched. The DNA of the CDR3 is TGCAGCGGACGGACAGGGGGCAACACTGAAGCTTTCTTT. Translated, it gives CSGRTGGNTEAFF.

The genes are TRBV6-5 and TRBJ1-2, with 10 bases that match TRBD1. Losses at the gene ends were 2 bases for V and 7 bases for J; bases not matched to a gene: 1. This CDR3 spans 13 amino acids. CDR1 and CDR2 (germline): MNHEY, SVGAGI. The CDR3 bases are TGTGCCAGCAGTTACGGGACAGGGGTTGGCTACACCTTC. Amino acids: CASSYGTGVGYTF.

The chain uses TRBV30 and TRBJ2-6; a weak D match, TRBD1 (10 bases). The CDR3 spans 20 residues. V shed 0 bases and J shed 0 bases, with 21 bases lying between them. Germline values: CDR1 GTSNPN, CDR2 SVGIG (reference sequence). As DNA, the CDR3 is TGTGCCTGGAGTGTACCTAGCGGGACAGGGGCTCACTCTGGGGCCAACGTCCTGACTTTC. It yields the protein CAWSVPSGTGAHSGANVLTF.

The chain couples TRBV11-2 to TRBJ2-3; D unclear. Germline V lookup: CDR1 SGHAT, CDR2 FQNNGV. V dropped 0 bases and J dropped 6 bases, with 7 bases sitting between them. The CDR3 totals 13 residues. The CDR3 sequence is CASSLDLRDTQYF. The CDR3 DNA reads TGTGCCAGCAGCTTAGATCTCAGGGATACGCAGTATTTT.

In its sample, this clone was seen once. The V gene is TRBV28, the J gene TRBJ1-2; D not resolved. The ends were cut back, 8 bases at V and 0 bases at J, with 7 bases in the middle. The CDR3 loop spans 12 amino acids. Germline assignment: CDR1 MDHEN and CDR2 SYDVKM. The CDR3 sequence is CASGQANYGYTF. The CDR3 nucleotides read TGTGCCAGCGGGCAGGCTAACTATGGCTACACCTTC.

V usage is TRBV27 and J usage is TRBJ2-1; either TRBD1 or TRBD2 may fit D (6 bases each). The CDR3 runs 15 residues. Germline loops: CDR1 MNHEY, CDR2 SMNVEV (reference sequence). V was trimmed by 5 bases and J by 6 bases, leaving 17 bases between them. As DNA, the CDR3 is TGTGCCAGCAGTCCTCGACTAGAGGGGGGCAATGAGCAGTTCTTC. It is translated as CASSPRLEGGNEQFF.

V gene TRBV11-2 combines with J gene TRBJ1-5; tentatively, D is TRBD1 (5 bases). This CDR3 spans 15 amino acids. CDR1 is SGHAT, CDR2 FQNNGV, per germline. V shed 0 bases and J shed 0 bases, with 6 bases lying between them. CDR3 residues: CASSLDGGSNQPQHF. The CDR3 bases are TGTGCCAGCAGCTTAGACGGGGGTAGCAATCAGCCCCAGCATTTT.

The gene calls are TRBV2 and TRBJ2-5; 9 bases line up with TRBD1. The assigned J gene may be wrong: the sequence end matches TRBJ2-7 better. The length of the CDR3 is 15 residues. CDR1 is SNHLY, CDR2 FYNNEI, per germline. DNA of the CDR3: TGTGCCAGCGTTGCTCCTGGGACAGGGAGGTACGAGCAGTACTTC. Protein: CASVAPGTGRYEQYF.

The table lists this clone with a count of one. The J gene is TRBJ2-5, the V gene TRBV5-6; D gene ambiguous. The DNA end lines up better with TRBJ2-7; the J call may be wrong. Germline CDR1 SGHDT, CDR2 YYEEEE. The CDR3 totals 13 residues. This chain's CDR3 is CASSWAGVVEQYF. CDR3 DNA: TGTGCCAGCAGCTGGGCAGGAGTAGTCGAGCAGTACTTC.

The chain has TRBV7-2 and TRBJ2-7, with D tentatively TRBD1 (6 bases). The CDR3 length is 15 residues. V was cut by 6 bases and J by 6 bases, with 21 bases left in between. Germline loops: CDR1 SGHTA, CDR2 FQGNSA. The CDR3 loop is CASRREVAGEGEQYF. The CDR3 DNA follows: TGTGCCAGCAGGCGCGAGGTGGCAGGGGAAGGCGAGCAGTACTTC.